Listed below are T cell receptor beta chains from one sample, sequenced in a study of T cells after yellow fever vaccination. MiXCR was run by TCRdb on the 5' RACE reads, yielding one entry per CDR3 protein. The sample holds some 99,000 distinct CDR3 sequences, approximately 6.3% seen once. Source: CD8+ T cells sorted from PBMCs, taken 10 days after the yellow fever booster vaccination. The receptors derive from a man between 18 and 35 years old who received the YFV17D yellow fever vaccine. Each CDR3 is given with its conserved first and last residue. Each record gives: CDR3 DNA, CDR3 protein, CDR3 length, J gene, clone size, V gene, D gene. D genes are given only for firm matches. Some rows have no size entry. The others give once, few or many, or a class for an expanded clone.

cdr3_nt: TGTGCCAGCAGTTACTCGTGGCAGTTGTACCAAGAGACCCAGTACTTC; cdr3_aa: CASSYSWQLYQETQYF; cdr3_length: 16; j_call: TRBJ2-5; clone_size: many; v_call: TRBV6-6; d_call: .
cdr3_nt: TGTGCCAGCAGCCAAGATTCGATATCCTACGAGCAGTACTTC; cdr3_aa: CASSQDSISYEQYF; cdr3_length: 14; j_call: TRBJ2-7; clone_size: few; v_call: TRBV3-1; d_call: .
cdr3_nt: TGTGCCAGCAGCCATACGACCGGGACGGGGGGGGTTCAGTACTTC; cdr3_aa: CASSHTTGTGGVQYF; cdr3_length: 15; j_call: TRBJ2-4; clone_size: few; v_call: TRBV7-2; d_call: TRBD2
cdr3_nt: TGCAGCGTTGAGATGGGGGTAGAGAGCACCGGGGAGCTGTTTTTT; cdr3_aa: CSVEMGVESTGELFF; cdr3_length: 15; j_call: TRBJ2-2; clone_size: many; v_call: TRBV29-1; d_call: .
cdr3_nt: TGTGCCAGCAGCTTAGGGGGGGCCTATGGCTACACCTTC; cdr3_aa: CASSLGGAYGYTF; cdr3_length: 13; j_call: TRBJ1-2; clone_size: many; v_call: TRBV7-2; d_call: .
cdr3_nt: TGTGCCAGCAACCCCCTATTTCCGACAGAAATCCCTGTGGAGACCCAGTACTTC; cdr3_aa: CASNPLFPTEIPVETQYF; cdr3_length: 18; j_call: TRBJ2-5; clone_size: few; v_call: TRBV6-2/TRBV6-3; d_call: .
cdr3_nt: TGTGCCAGCCAGCTAGGGGAAAGGCTACCAAACTATGGCTACACCTTC; cdr3_aa: CASQLGERLPNYGYTF; cdr3_length: 16; j_call: TRBJ1-2; clone_size: .; v_call: TRBV5-4; d_call: .
cdr3_nt: TGTGCCAGCAGTTACTACAGACTTAACACCGGGGAGCTGTTTTTT; cdr3_aa: CASSYYRLNTGELFF; cdr3_length: 15; j_call: TRBJ2-2; clone_size: few; v_call: TRBV6-5; d_call: .
cdr3_nt: TGTGCCAGCTCACTGGGCTTCCCGAACACTGAAGCTTTCTTT; cdr3_aa: CASSLGFPNTEAFF; cdr3_length: 14; j_call: TRBJ1-1; clone_size: .; v_call: TRBV18; d_call: .
cdr3_nt: TGTGCCAGCAGTTTAAAGAGCGGGGGGTACGAGCAGTACTTC; cdr3_aa: CASSLKSGGYEQYF; cdr3_length: 14; j_call: TRBJ2-7; clone_size: .; v_call: TRBV27; d_call: TRBD2
cdr3_nt: TGTGCCAGCAGTAAGGACGCATACGAGCAGTACTTC; cdr3_aa: CASSKDAYEQYF; cdr3_length: 12; j_call: TRBJ2-7; clone_size: .; v_call: TRBV6-2/TRBV6-3; d_call: .
cdr3_nt: TGTGCCAGCCTTTTAACCTCCTACGAGCAGTACTTC; cdr3_aa: CASLLTSYEQYF; cdr3_length: 12; j_call: TRBJ2-7; clone_size: few; v_call: TRBV11-2; d_call: .
cdr3_nt: TGTGCCAGCAGTGGCTCCGGGACCGGTGGTACCGGGGAGCTGTTTTTT; cdr3_aa: CASSGSGTGGTGELFF; cdr3_length: 16; j_call: TRBJ2-2; clone_size: few; v_call: TRBV25-1; d_call: .
cdr3_nt: TGTGCCAGCAGGGACCTCCCCGGACCGTCCCTTGGAATAATCTACGAGCAGTACTTC; cdr3_aa: CASRDLPGPSLGIIYEQYF; cdr3_length: 19; j_call: TRBJ2-7; clone_size: many; v_call: TRBV9; d_call: .
cdr3_nt: TGTGCCAGCAGCTTTTGGGGCGATACGCAGTATTTT; cdr3_aa: CASSFWGDTQYF; cdr3_length: 12; j_call: TRBJ2-3; clone_size: .; v_call: TRBV7-2; d_call: .
cdr3_nt: TGTGCCAGCAGCTTACTTGGGATGGAGTCAGACGACACTGAAGCTTTCTTT; cdr3_aa: CASSLLGMESDDTEAFF; cdr3_length: 17; j_call: TRBJ1-1; clone_size: .; v_call: TRBV7-9; d_call: .
cdr3_nt: TGCGCCAGCAGCCCAAATACAGGGACCGGTTCCTACAATGAGCAGTTCTTC; cdr3_aa: CASSPNTGTGSYNEQFF; cdr3_length: 17; j_call: TRBJ2-1; clone_size: many; v_call: TRBV4-3; d_call: .
cdr3_nt: TGCAGCGTTACAGACTATGGCTACACCTTC; cdr3_aa: CSVTDYGYTF; cdr3_length: 10; j_call: TRBJ1-2; clone_size: few; v_call: TRBV29-1; d_call: .
cdr3_nt: TGTGCCAGCAGCCGGGACTTCAGCTCCTACAATGAGCAGTTCTTC; cdr3_aa: CASSRDFSSYNEQFF; cdr3_length: 15; j_call: TRBJ2-1; clone_size: many; v_call: TRBV7-3; d_call: .
cdr3_nt: TGTGCCAGCAGTGAGGGAATAGGCGGCTACACCTTC; cdr3_aa: CASSEGIGGYTF; cdr3_length: 12; j_call: TRBJ1-2; clone_size: few; v_call: TRBV5-4; d_call: .
cdr3_nt: TGTGCCAGCAGTTTAGTTTCTCAGCGGGGCTACTCCTACAATGAGCAGTTCTTC; cdr3_aa: CASSLVSQRGYSYNEQFF; cdr3_length: 18; j_call: TRBJ2-1; clone_size: .; v_call: TRBV12-3/TRBV12-4; d_call: TRBD2
cdr3_nt: TGTGCCAGCACCGCAGGGGCGTCTAGCACAGATACGCAGTATTTT; cdr3_aa: CASTAGASSTDTQYF; cdr3_length: 15; j_call: TRBJ2-3; clone_size: many; v_call: TRBV6-5; d_call: .
cdr3_nt: TGTGCCAGCAGCTTTACTAGCGGGGGGCCCCTCCACAATGAGCAGTTCTTC; cdr3_aa: CASSFTSGGPLHNEQFF; cdr3_length: 17; j_call: TRBJ2-1; clone_size: .; v_call: TRBV7-8; d_call: TRBD2
cdr3_nt: TGCGCCACGAGCACTAGGGGACTAGCGGGGGGCCCGCTACGGGAGCAGTTCTTC; cdr3_aa: CATSTRGLAGGPLREQFF; cdr3_length: 18; j_call: TRBJ2-1; clone_size: many; v_call: TRBV5-1; d_call: TRBD2
cdr3_nt: TGTGCCAGTAGTGGGGGACCGGGATCCTACGAGCAGTACTTC; cdr3_aa: CASSGGPGSYEQYF; cdr3_length: 14; j_call: TRBJ2-7; clone_size: many; v_call: TRBV19; d_call: .
cdr3_nt: TGTGCCAGCAAGGACCACAGCAATCAGCCCCAGCATTTT; cdr3_aa: CASKDHSNQPQHF; cdr3_length: 13; j_call: TRBJ1-5; clone_size: .; v_call: TRBV28; d_call: .
cdr3_nt: TGTGCCAGCAGCTGGACAGTCTCGAGCAATCAGCCCCAGCATTTT; cdr3_aa: CASSWTVSSNQPQHF; cdr3_length: 15; j_call: TRBJ1-5; clone_size: few; v_call: TRBV7-2; d_call: .
cdr3_nt: TGCGCCAGCAGCTGGGACAGCTCCTACGAGCAGTACTTC; cdr3_aa: CASSWDSSYEQYF; cdr3_length: 13; j_call: TRBJ2-7; clone_size: few; v_call: TRBV5-1; d_call: TRBD1
cdr3_nt: TGTGCCAGCAGCCCAGACAGAATCCTTCTTATGTGGGGCTACACCTTC; cdr3_aa: CASSPDRILLMWGYTF; cdr3_length: 16; j_call: TRBJ1-2; clone_size: few; v_call: TRBV7-9; d_call: .
cdr3_nt: TGTGCCAGCAGATCGACGGGACAAGCCTACGAGCAGTACTTC; cdr3_aa: CASRSTGQAYEQYF; cdr3_length: 14; j_call: TRBJ2-7; clone_size: few; v_call: TRBV7-9; d_call: .
cdr3_nt: TGTGCCAGCACTTTGGGGGAGACCCAGTACTTC; cdr3_aa: CASTLGETQYF; cdr3_length: 11; j_call: TRBJ2-5; clone_size: few; v_call: TRBV25-1; d_call: .
cdr3_nt: TGTGCCAGCAGTCTCCAGGGACCCTCCAATGAGCAGTTCTTC; cdr3_aa: CASSLQGPSNEQFF; cdr3_length: 14; j_call: TRBJ2-1; clone_size: .; v_call: TRBV27; d_call: .
cdr3_nt: TGTGCCAGCAGCTTAAATACAGGGACGACTGAAGCTTTCTTT; cdr3_aa: CASSLNTGTTEAFF; cdr3_length: 14; j_call: TRBJ1-1; clone_size: .; v_call: TRBV7-6; d_call: .
cdr3_nt: TGCGCCAGCGCCCTCGGGACAGGGAGCTCTGGGGCCAACGTCCTGACTTTC; cdr3_aa: CASALGTGSSGANVLTF; cdr3_length: 17; j_call: TRBJ2-6; clone_size: few; v_call: TRBV5-1; d_call: TRBD1
cdr3_nt: TGTGCCACCAGTGCGTGGCAGGGGCTCACAGATACGCAGTATTTT; cdr3_aa: CATSAWQGLTDTQYF; cdr3_length: 15; j_call: TRBJ2-3; clone_size: few; v_call: TRBV24-1; d_call: .
cdr3_nt: TGTGCCAGCAGCCCTAGCGGGCTGAGCTCCTACAATGAGCAGTTCTTC; cdr3_aa: CASSPSGLSSYNEQFF; cdr3_length: 16; j_call: TRBJ2-1; clone_size: .; v_call: TRBV11-2; d_call: TRBD2
cdr3_nt: TGCGCCAGCAGCCAAGTCCTGGGGGCGAATCGCCCAGATACGCAGTATTTT; cdr3_aa: CASSQVLGANRPDTQYF; cdr3_length: 17; j_call: TRBJ2-3; clone_size: few; v_call: TRBV4-3; d_call: .
cdr3_nt: TGTGCCAGCAGTTTCGAGGGGGTTCAGGATCAGCCCCAGCATTTT; cdr3_aa: CASSFEGVQDQPQHF; cdr3_length: 15; j_call: TRBJ1-5; clone_size: few; v_call: TRBV28; d_call: .
cdr3_nt: TGTGCCAGCAGACCAGGGGGTAATCAGCCCCAGCATTTT; cdr3_aa: CASRPGGNQPQHF; cdr3_length: 13; j_call: TRBJ1-5; clone_size: .; v_call: TRBV27; d_call: TRBD1
cdr3_nt: TGTGCCAGCAGCTTAGTTGGGAGCGACAGGGGTAAAGAGACCCAGTACTTC; cdr3_aa: CASSLVGSDRGKETQYF; cdr3_length: 17; j_call: TRBJ2-5; clone_size: .; v_call: TRBV7-9; d_call: TRBD1
cdr3_nt: TGTGCCAGCTCACGTCTAGCGGGGATGGGGACAGATACGCAGTATTTT; cdr3_aa: CASSRLAGMGTDTQYF; cdr3_length: 16; j_call: TRBJ2-3; clone_size: few; v_call: TRBV18; d_call: TRBD2
cdr3_nt: TGCGCCAGCAGCCAAGATGGGGGGCGCAGGTCACCCCTCCACTTT; cdr3_aa: CASSQDGGRRSPLHF; cdr3_length: 15; j_call: TRBJ1-6; clone_size: few; v_call: TRBV4-1; d_call: .
cdr3_nt: TGCAGTGCTAGAAAGACAGGCGATCAGCCCCAGCATTTT; cdr3_aa: CSARKTGDQPQHF; cdr3_length: 13; j_call: TRBJ1-5; clone_size: .; v_call: TRBV20-1; d_call: .
cdr3_nt: TGTGCCAGCAGTTTAGAGGGAAGCTTAAACTATGGCTACACCTTC; cdr3_aa: CASSLEGSLNYGYTF; cdr3_length: 15; j_call: TRBJ1-2; clone_size: .; v_call: TRBV12-3/TRBV12-4; d_call: .
cdr3_nt: TGTGCCAGCAGCCGGGCAGGGGGCGTCGGGGCCAACGTCCTGACTTTC; cdr3_aa: CASSRAGGVGANVLTF; cdr3_length: 16; j_call: TRBJ2-6; clone_size: few; v_call: TRBV12-3/TRBV12-4; d_call: TRBD1
cdr3_nt: TGCAGCGTTGACTGGGCGGGTTTAGATACGCAGTATTTT; cdr3_aa: CSVDWAGLDTQYF; cdr3_length: 13; j_call: TRBJ2-3; clone_size: few; v_call: TRBV29-1; d_call: .
cdr3_nt: TGTGCCAGCAGCCATCAAGGGTTACGGACTGAAGCTTTCTTT; cdr3_aa: CASSHQGLRTEAFF; cdr3_length: 14; j_call: TRBJ1-1; clone_size: .; v_call: TRBV3-1; d_call: .
cdr3_nt: TGTGCCAGCAGCTTAGGGTCTAGCGGGGGAAATGAGCAGTTCTTC; cdr3_aa: CASSLGSSGGNEQFF; cdr3_length: 15; j_call: TRBJ2-1; clone_size: few; v_call: TRBV11-3; d_call: TRBD2
cdr3_nt: TGTGCCAGCAGCTACGTTCGTCCAGCGGCCAGGGGGGTCACAGATACGCAGTATTTT; cdr3_aa: CASSYVRPAARGVTDTQYF; cdr3_length: 19; j_call: TRBJ2-3; clone_size: few; v_call: TRBV7-9; d_call: .
cdr3_nt: TGCGCCAGCAGCATAATCGACAGGTTTTTCGGAGATACGCAGTATTTT; cdr3_aa: CASSIIDRFFGDTQYF; cdr3_length: 16; j_call: TRBJ2-3; clone_size: few; v_call: TRBV5-1; d_call: .
cdr3_nt: TGCGCCAGCGCCGGCGGGGGCGCCGGCACAGATACGCAGTATTTT; cdr3_aa: CASAGGGAGTDTQYF; cdr3_length: 15; j_call: TRBJ2-3; clone_size: many; v_call: TRBV5-1; d_call: .
cdr3_nt: TGCGCCAGCAGTCATGTGACGGGAGGTGATGGGAACACTGAAGCTTTCTTT; cdr3_aa: CASSHVTGGDGNTEAFF; cdr3_length: 17; j_call: TRBJ1-1; clone_size: .; v_call: TRBV4-1; d_call: .
cdr3_nt: TGTGCCAGCAGCCAAGATGTAGGGGTTCGCTATGGCTACACCTTC; cdr3_aa: CASSQDVGVRYGYTF; cdr3_length: 15; j_call: TRBJ1-2; clone_size: few; v_call: TRBV4-2; d_call: .